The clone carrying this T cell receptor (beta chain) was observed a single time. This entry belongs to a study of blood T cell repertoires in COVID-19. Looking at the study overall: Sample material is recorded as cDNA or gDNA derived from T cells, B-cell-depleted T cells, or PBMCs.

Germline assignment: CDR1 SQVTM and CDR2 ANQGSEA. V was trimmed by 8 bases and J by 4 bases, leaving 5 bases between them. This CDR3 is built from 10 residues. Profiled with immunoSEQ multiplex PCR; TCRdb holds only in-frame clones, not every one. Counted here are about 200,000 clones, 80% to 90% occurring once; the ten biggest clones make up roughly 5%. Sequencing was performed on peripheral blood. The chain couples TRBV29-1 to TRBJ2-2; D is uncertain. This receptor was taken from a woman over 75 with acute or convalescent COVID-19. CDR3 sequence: CSFSTGELFF. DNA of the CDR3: TGCAGCTTCTCCACCGGGGAGCTGTTTTTT.